These 26 T cell receptor beta chains share one sample of origin, sequenced in a study of CD8 T cells in Susac syndrome. Random hexamers served to reverse transcribe roughly 0.5 to 1 ug RNA. A single record per CDR3 protein comes from TCRdb applying MiXCR to the immunoSEQ multiplex PCR reads. Seen here are some 120,000 distinct CDR3 sequences, 90% to 95% observed once, and the top ten hold around 0.12%. The sequenced material came from CD4+ T cells from PBMCs. These receptors originate from a human donor in good health.

The rearrangement uses TRBV5-1 and TRBJ2-2; no definite D call. The CDR3 runs 13 residues. Germline V gives CDR1 SGHRS, CDR2 YFSETQ. Between the trimmed V and J ends, which lost 3 bases and 4 bases, there was a span of 7 bases. CDR3 nucleotides: TGCGCCAGCAGCTACAAAGCCACCGGGGAGCTGTTTTTT. Protein sequence: CASSYKATGELFF.

The chain carries TRBV12-3 or TRBV12-4 and TRBJ1-4; D remains unclear. The germline V and J ends were trimmed by 2 bases and 8 bases, with 12 bases remaining between them. This CDR3 has 14 residues. The CDR3 DNA reads as TGTGCCAGCAGTTTAAGCAGTCTGAAAGAAAAACTGTTTTTT. As protein: CASSLSSLKEKLFF.

The J gene is TRBJ2-5, the V gene TRBV30; D unresolved. Germline-derived CDR1 and CDR2 are GTSNPN and SVGIG (reference sequence). The CDR3 contains 11 residues. Trimming removed 8 bases at V and 5 bases at J, with 12 bases between. CDR3 in amino acids: CAGGLGETQYF. The DNA of the CDR3 is TGTGCCGGCGGCCTAGGGGAGACCCAGTACTTC.

This clonotype came up once. The V call is TRBV7-2, the J call TRBJ2-2; D unresolved. Germline values: CDR1 SGHTA, CDR2 FQGNSA. This CDR3 comprises 15 residues. Between the trimmed V and J ends, which lost 7 bases and 6 bases, there was a span of 18 bases. Written as DNA, the CDR3 is TGTGCCAGCACCCTGACGGCAGTGATCGCCGGGGAGCTGTTTTTT. Its translation: CASTLTAVIAGELFF.

The count of this clonotype is one. The rearrangement links TRBV7-8 to TRBJ2-7; D unclear. The V gene lost 4 bases and the J gene lost 6 bases, with 7 bases spanning the gap. CDR3 size: 11 residues. Germline CDR1 and CDR2: SGHVS and FQNEAQ. CDR3 sequence reads: CASSSNSEQYF. CDR3 nucleotide sequence: TGTGCCAGCAGCTCGAATAGCGAGCAGTACTTC.

The chain employs TRBV7-2 and TRBJ2-1; 13 bases line up with TRBD2. This CDR3 is 15 amino acids long. V shed 4 bases, J shed 9 bases, and the junction held 6 bases outside the gene matches. Germline V gives CDR1 SGHTA, CDR2 FQGNSA. The CDR3 DNA sequence: TGTGCCAGCAGCTCCCAAACTAGCGGGGGGGCTGAGCAGTTCTTC. Amino acids: CASSSQTSGGAEQFF.

J is TRBJ2-7 and V is TRBV18, with D unclear. CDR1 and CDR2 (germline): KGHSH, LQKENI. The V end was cut by 3 bases, the J end by 3 bases, with 12 bases between. This CDR3 is 14 amino acids long. The chain's CDR3 is CASSPGTTNYEQYF. In nucleotides, the CDR3 is TGTGCCAGCTCACCCGGTACTACCAACTACGAGCAGTACTTC.

The J gene is TRBJ2-7, the V gene TRBV2, with 16 positions matching TRBD2. The CDR3 spans 15 residues. Germline assignment: CDR1 SNHLY and CDR2 FYNNEI. V lost 3 bases to trimming and J lost 4 bases; unmatched junction nucleotides: 0. The CDR3 reads CASSEGLAGGYEQYF. DNA of the CDR3: TGTGCCAGCAGTGAGGGACTAGCGGGAGGGTACGAGCAGTACTTC. Supplemented by reference TRBV2 and TRBJ2-7, the full variable domain reads EPEVTQTPSHQVTQMGQEVILRCVPISNHLYFYWYRQILGQKVEFLVSFYNNEISEKSEIFDDQFSVERPDGSNFTLKIRSTKLEDSAMYFCASSEGLAGGYEQYFGPGTRLTVT.

The rearrangement uses TRBV12-3 or TRBV12-4 and TRBJ2-2; TRBD2 is a possible D gene (5 bases). Deletions cut 2 bases from V and 6 bases from J, with 7 bases between. The CDR3 loop spans 13 amino acids. For the CDR3, the DNA is TGTGCCAGCAGTTTACTGGAGGCCGGGGAGCTGTTTTTT. Protein product: CASSLLEAGELFF.

This clonotype was seen a handful of times. This chain links TRBV29-1 with TRBJ2-7; D remains unclear. V gave up 7 bases and J gave up 6 bases, with 16 bases separating them. CDR1 and CDR2 from the germline V gene are SQVTM and ANQGSEA. This CDR3 has 12 residues. CDR3 residues: CSAHTVWGEQYF. The CDR3 DNA follows: TGCAGCGCCCATACAGTTTGGGGCGAGCAGTACTTC.

V is TRBV20-1 and J is TRBJ2-7; D could derive from TRBD1 or TRBD2 (5 bases each). Per germline, CDR1 DFQATT and CDR2 SNEGSKA (reference sequence). The CDR3 consists of 14 residues. Trimming removed 3 bases from V and 0 bases from J, with 12 bases in between. As DNA, the CDR3 is TGCAGTGCTAGCCCCTCGGGACCCTCCTACGAGCAGTACTTC. The encoded protein is CSASPSGPSYEQYF.

This rearrangement joins TRBV7-2 to TRBJ2-7; D possibly matches TRBD1 or TRBD2 (5 bases each). Per germline, CDR1 SGHTA and CDR2 FQGNSA. With 5 bases removed from V and 3 bases from J, the gap between germline ends came to 17 bases. CDR3 length equals 15 residues. CDR3 in DNA: TGTGCCAGCAGCCCGACGGGGCAATCCTTCTACGAGCAGTACTTC. It codes for CASSPTGQSFYEQYF. The complete variable domain, with remaining parts taken from reference TRBV7-2 and TRBJ2-7, reads GAGVSQSPSNKVTEKGKDVELRCDPISGHTALYWYRQSLGQGLEFLIYFQGNSAPDKSGLPSDRFSAERTGGSVSTLTIQRTQQEDSAVYLCASSPTGQSFYEQYFGPGTRLTVT.

The CDR3 DNA reads as TGCAGTGCTAGTAGACAAAACTATCAGCCCCAGCATTTT. Its translation: CSASRQNYQPQHF. V gene TRBV20-1 combines with J gene TRBJ1-5, with D uncertain. Between the trimmed V and J ends, which lost 3 bases and 5 bases, there was a span of 11 bases. The CDR3 runs 13 residues. Per the germline V gene, CDR1 is DFQATT and CDR2 is SNEGSKA (reference sequence).

The J gene is TRBJ1-5, the V gene TRBV19; a weak D match, TRBD1 (6 bases). V gave up 6 bases and J gave up 1 base, with 13 bases separating them. Germline CDR1 reads LNHDA; CDR2 reads SQIVND (reference sequence). This CDR3 contains 15 residues. The CDR3 here is CASRRGGRSNQPQHF. The CDR3 DNA sequence: TGTGCCAGTAGACGAGGGGGGAGAAGCAATCAGCCCCAGCATTTT. The full variable domain, in which reference TRBV19 and TRBJ1-5 provide the parts outside the CDR3, is DGGITQSPKYLFRKEGQNVTLSCEQNLNHDAMYWYRQDPGQGLRLIYYSQIVNDFQKGDIAEGYSVSREKKESFPLTVTSAQKNPTAFYLCASRRGGRSNQPQHFGDGTRLSIL.

The chain employs TRBV12-3 or TRBV12-4 and TRBJ1-6; D is undetermined. CDR3 length: 13 amino acids. V gave up 1 base and J gave up 8 bases, with 6 bases separating them. The CDR3 spells CASSLVWDSPLHF. The CDR3 DNA reads TGTGCCAGCAGTTTAGTCTGGGATTCACCCCTCCACTTT.

The chain links TRBV28 to TRBJ2-6, with D perhaps TRBD1 (6 bases). V lost 7 bases, J lost 2 bases, and 12 bases lay in between. The CDR3 has 15 residues. From germline, CDR1 is MDHEN and CDR2 SYDVKM. CDR3 in DNA: TGTGCCAGCACGCAACAGGGCGCTGGGGCCAACGTCCTGACTTTC. This sequence encodes CASTQQGAGANVLTF.

In DNA, the CDR3 is TGTGCCAGCAGCCAATTTTCTAGCGGGAGCAGGAACAATGAGCAGTTCTTC. Residues: CASSQFSSGSRNNEQFF. This chain connects TRBV3-1 to TRBJ2-1; 10 bases line up with TRBD2. Germline assignment: CDR1 LGHDT and CDR2 YNNKEL (reference sequence). CDR3 size: 17 residues. The V and J ends lost 2 bases and 5 bases, in that order; junction bases with no gene match: 9.

This chain uses TRBV3-1 with TRBJ2-7; 8 bases agree with TRBD1. The CDR3 sequence is 17 residues long. J was trimmed by 5 bases and V by 2 bases; bases with no gene match: 14. Germline loops: CDR1 LGHDT, CDR2 YNNKEL (reference sequence). CDR3: CASSQTRQRQGANEQYF. In DNA form, the CDR3 reads TGTGCCAGCAGCCAAACGAGGCAACGGCAGGGGGCCAACGAGCAGTACTTC.

This clonotype was seen once. The rearrangement uses TRBV7-8 and TRBJ1-5, with unresolved D. V lost 0 bases to trimming and J lost 0 bases, with 15 bases between them. Germline V gene sequence: CDR1 SGHVS, CDR2 FQNEAQ. CDR3 size: 18 residues. The CDR3 sequence: CASSLARSGINSNQPQHF. The DNA for the CDR3 is TGTGCCAGCAGCTTAGCGCGTTCGGGCATTAATAGCAATCAGCCCCAGCATTTT.

The chain combines TRBV7-2 with TRBJ1-1, with D unresolved. V lost 1 base and J 1 base, leaving 10 bases between the germline ends. This CDR3 has 15 amino acids. CDR1 and CDR2 from the germline V gene are SGHTA and FQGNSA. CDR3 DNA: TGTGCCAGCAGCTTAGTCTGGATGGGGAACACTGAAGCTTTCTTT. Protein: CASSLVWMGNTEAFF.

About this clonotype: The junction does not match germline at one end; this may be a read error. This chain uses TRBV4-2 with TRBJ2-1; 9 nucleotides agree with TRBD2. The CDR3 contains 14 residues. In germline, CDR1 is LGHNA, CDR2 YNFKEQ. The CDR3 nucleotides read TGTGCCAGCAGCCCCCAGCGGGAGGCTGGTGAGCTCCTCTTC. As protein: CASSPQREAGELLF.

The chain combines TRBV12-3 or TRBV12-4 with TRBJ2-7; 9 bases fit TRBD1. V lost 10 bases and J lost 6; bases outside the gene matches: 7. The CDR3 is 12 residues long. CDR3 sequence: CATLGQGREQYF. CDR3 coding DNA: TGTGCCACCCTGGGACAGGGACGCGAGCAGTACTTC.

The CDR3 DNA is TGTGCCAGCACCCTACAGGGGATGAACACTGAAGCTTTCTTT. Translating it yields CASTLQGMNTEAFF. The chain links TRBV18 to TRBJ1-1; TRBD1 matches 7 bases. The CDR3 covers 14 residues. V dropped 8 bases and J dropped 0; count of bases not matched to a gene: 6. Germline V gene sequence: CDR1 KGHSH, CDR2 LQKENI.

The V call is TRBV15, the J call TRBJ2-7, with 10 bases lining up with TRBD2. The CDR3 has 16 residues. Germline V CDR1 and CDR2: LNHNV, YYDKDF (reference sequence). The V segment lost 0 bases and the J segment 2 bases; nucleotides outside the gene matches: 4. CDR3 loop: CATSREGLAGAYEQYF. The DNA for the CDR3 is TGTGCCACCAGCAGAGAAGGGCTAGCGGGGGCCTACGAGCAGTACTTC.

This clonotype was seen only once. V and J are TRBV6-5 and TRBJ2-3; D uncertain. The CDR3 is 12 residues long. Between the trimmed V and J ends, which lost 6 bases and 2 bases, there was a span of 6 bases. Per the germline V gene, CDR1 is MNHEY and CDR2 is SVGAGI. DNA for the CDR3: TGTGCCAGCAGGGGGTACACAGATACGCAGTATTTT. Translating gives CASRGYTDTQYF.

This clonotype was seen just once. The gene calls are TRBV10-3 and TRBJ1-1, with D unresolved. Trimming left V 7 bases short and J 2 bases short, with 14 bases between. The CDR3 extends over 14 amino acids. Germline CDR1 is ENHRY and CDR2 is SYGVKD. In DNA, the CDR3 is TGTGCCATCACCCCCAGAGGTGATAACACTGAAGCTTTCTTT. This translates into CAITPRGDNTEAFF.